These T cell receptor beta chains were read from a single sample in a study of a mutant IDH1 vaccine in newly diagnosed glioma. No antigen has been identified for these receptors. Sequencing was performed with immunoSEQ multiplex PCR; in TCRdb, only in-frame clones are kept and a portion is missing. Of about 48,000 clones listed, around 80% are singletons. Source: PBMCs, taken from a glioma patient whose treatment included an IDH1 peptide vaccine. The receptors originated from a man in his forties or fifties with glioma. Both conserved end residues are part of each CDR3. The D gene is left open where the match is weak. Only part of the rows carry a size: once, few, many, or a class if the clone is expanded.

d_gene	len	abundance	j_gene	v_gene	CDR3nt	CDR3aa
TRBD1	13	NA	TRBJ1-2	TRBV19	TGTGCCAGTAGATGGACAGGGTTCTATGGCTACACCTTC	CASRWTGFYGYTF
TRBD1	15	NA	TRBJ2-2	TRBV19	TGTGCCAGTAGCAGACAGGGGGCGTCCACCGGGGAGCTGTTTTTT	CASSRQGASTGELFF
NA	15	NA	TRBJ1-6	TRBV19	TGTGCCAGTAGCCCGACAACCCGGATAGAATCACCCCTCCACTTT	CASSPTTRIESPLHF
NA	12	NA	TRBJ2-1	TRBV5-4	TGTGCCAGCGGGAGCTCCTACAATGAGCAGTTCTTC	CASGSSYNEQFF
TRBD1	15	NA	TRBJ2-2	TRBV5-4	TGTGCCAGCAGCTACGCACGGACAGGGGACGGGGAGCTGTTTTTT	CASSYARTGDGELFF
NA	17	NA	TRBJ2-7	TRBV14	TGTGCCAGCAGCCAAGGGTGGACAGTCCATGGGGATTACGAGCAGTACTTC	CASSQGWTVHGDYEQYF
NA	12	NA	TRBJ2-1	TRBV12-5	TGTGCTAGTGGTTCCGTCGGGGGTGAGCAGTTCTTC	CASGSVGGEQFF
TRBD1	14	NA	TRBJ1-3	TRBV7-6	TGTGCCAGCAGCTCGACAGGGGCTGGAAACACCATATATTTT	CASSSTGAGNTIYF
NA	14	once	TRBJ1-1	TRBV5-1	TGCGCCAGCAGCTTGGAGGTTCGAGCGGCTGAAGCTTTCTTT	CASSLEVRAAEAFF
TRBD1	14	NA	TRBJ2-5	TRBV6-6	TGTGCCAGCACCCAAACGACAGGGTACGAGACCCAGTACTTC	CASTQTTGYETQYF
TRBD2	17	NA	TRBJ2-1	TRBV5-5	TGTGCCAGCAGCCCAAGATCCAGCGGGGGTATCTTGGGTGAGCAGTTCTTC	CASSPRSSGGILGEQFF
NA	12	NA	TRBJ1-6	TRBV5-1	TGCGCCAGCAGCTTGGAGAATTCACCCCTCCACTTT	CASSLENSPLHF
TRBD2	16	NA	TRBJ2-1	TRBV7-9	TGTGCCAGCAGCTTACCTCTAGCGGGGGGAAACAATGAGCAGTTCTTC	CASSLPLAGGNNEQFF
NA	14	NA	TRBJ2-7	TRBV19	TGTGCCAGTAGTATAGCCCCAGGTAACTACGAGCAGTACTTC	CASSIAPGNYEQYF
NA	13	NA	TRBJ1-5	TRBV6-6	TGTGCCAGCAGTACACAGGGTTATCAGCCCCAGCATTTT	CASSTQGYQPQHF
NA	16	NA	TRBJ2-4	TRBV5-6	TGTGCCAGCAGAAGGGGGCTAGCGGACAGAGGGAACATTCAGTACTTC	CASRRGLADRGNIQYF
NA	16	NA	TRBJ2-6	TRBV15	TGTGCCACCAGCAGCACAGGTAGCTCTGGGGCCAACGTCCTGACTTTC	CATSSTGSSGANVLTF
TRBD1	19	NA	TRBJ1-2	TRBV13	TGTGCCAGCAGCCAGGGACAGGGACGTACTCTGGGAGGGTACTATGGCTACACCTTC	CASSQGQGRTLGGYYGYTF
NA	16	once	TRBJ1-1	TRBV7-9	TGTGCCAGCAGCTCCCGACTACGGGGTGGGTCGACTGAAGCTTTCTTT	CASSSRLRGGSTEAFF
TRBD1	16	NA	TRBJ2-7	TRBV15	TGTGCCACCAGCAGATTTCGGGACAGGGAGACCTACGAGCAGTACTTC	CATSRFRDRETYEQYF
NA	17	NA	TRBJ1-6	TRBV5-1	TGCGCCAGCAGCTTGGGCAGGAGGGGCTCCTATAATTCACCCCTCCACTTT	CASSLGRRGSYNSPLHF
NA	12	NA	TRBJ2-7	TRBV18	TGTGCCAGCTCACCAGGGGGATACGAGCAGTACTTC	CASSPGGYEQYF
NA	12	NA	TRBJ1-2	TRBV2	TGTGCCAGCAGTTCACAGGGAGTGGGCTACACCTTC	CASSSQGVGYTF
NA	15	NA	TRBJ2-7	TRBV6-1	TGTGCCAGCAGTGAAAGGGATAGCGCAGGAAACGAGCAGTACTTC	CASSERDSAGNEQYF
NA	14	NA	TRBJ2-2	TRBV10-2	TGCGCCAGCAGTGAGAGGCAGGGGACCGGGGAGCTGTTTTTT	CASSERQGTGELFF
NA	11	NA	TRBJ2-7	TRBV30	TGTGCCTGGAGAGGGTTTGGGGAGCAGTACTTC	CAWRGFGEQYF
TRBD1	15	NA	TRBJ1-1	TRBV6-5	TGTGCCAGCAGTTTCCACCAGGGGGGAGGGACTGAAGCTTTCTTT	CASSFHQGGGTEAFF
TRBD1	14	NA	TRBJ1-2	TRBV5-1	TGCGCCAGCAGCTTGGATGGGACAGGGAACGGCTACACCTTC	CASSLDGTGNGYTF
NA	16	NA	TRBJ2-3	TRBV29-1	TGCAGCGTTGAAGCGCCCCTGCCTAGCGTCACAGATACGCAGTATTTT	CSVEAPLPSVTDTQYF
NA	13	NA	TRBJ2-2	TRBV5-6	TGTGCCAGCAGCTTGGGCAGGGCCGGGGAGCTGTTTTTT	CASSLGRAGELFF
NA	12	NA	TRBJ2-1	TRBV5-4	TGTGCCAGCAGCTTGACCGTCAATGAGCAGTTCTTC	CASSLTVNEQFF
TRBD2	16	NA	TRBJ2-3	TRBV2	TGTGCCAGCAACCCACTAGCGGGGGCGAGCACAGATACGCAGTATTTT	CASNPLAGASTDTQYF
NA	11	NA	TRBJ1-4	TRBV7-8	TGTGCCAGCTCGTGGGGCGAAAAACTGTTTTTT	CASSWGEKLFF
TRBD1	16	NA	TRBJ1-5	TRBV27	TGTGCCAGCAGTGGTGGACAGGGATCGTCCACTCAGCCCCAGCATTTT	CASSGGQGSSTQPQHF
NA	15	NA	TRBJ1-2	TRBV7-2	TGTGCCAGCAGCCTAGGCCCGGGGATTAACTATGGCTACACCTTC	CASSLGPGINYGYTF
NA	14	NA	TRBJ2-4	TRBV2	TGTGCCAGCAGTGAAGCGCTTTCAGGGACTCGGCCTTACTTC	CASSEALSGTRPYF
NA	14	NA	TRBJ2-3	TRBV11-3	TGTGCCAGCAAGTGCGGGGTTCCCACAGATACGCAGTATTTT	CASKCGVPTDTQYF
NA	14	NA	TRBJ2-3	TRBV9	TGTGCCAGCAGCGGAGACCAGGATGAGGATACGCAGTATTTT	CASSGDQDEDTQYF
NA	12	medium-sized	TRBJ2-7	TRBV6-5	TGTGCCAGCAGTTTACATAATGGGGAGCAGTACTTC	CASSLHNGEQYF
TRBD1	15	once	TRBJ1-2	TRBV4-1	TGCGCCAGCAGCCAGGGCGGACAGGGTTGGAGTGGCTACACCTTC	CASSQGGQGWSGYTF
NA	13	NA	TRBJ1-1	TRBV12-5	TGTGCTAGTGGCCAAGAGTTACAGGGTGAAGCTTTCTTT	CASGQELQGEAFF
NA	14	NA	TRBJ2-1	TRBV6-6	TGTGCCAGCACCCAAGATTGGCAGATCAATGAGCAGTTCTTC	CASTQDWQINEQFF
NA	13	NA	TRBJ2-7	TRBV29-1	TGCAGCGTTGAACACTCATCTTTGGGGGAGCAGTACTTC	CSVEHSSLGEQYF
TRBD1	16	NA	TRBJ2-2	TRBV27	TGTGCCAGCAGTCCGGGACAGATGCTTTGGGCCGGGGAGCTGTTTTTT	CASSPGQMLWAGELFF
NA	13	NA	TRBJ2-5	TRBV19	TGTGCCAGTAGTATTCAGGGGCGGGAGACCCAGTACTTC	CASSIQGRETQYF
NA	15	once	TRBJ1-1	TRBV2	TGTGCCAGCCCAAACTTCGGAGGACCGAACACTGAAGCTTTCTTT	CASPNFGGPNTEAFF
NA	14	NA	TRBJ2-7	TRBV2	TGTGCCAGCAGTGAAGTCCCAGGGTACGGCGAGCAGTACTTC	CASSEVPGYGEQYF
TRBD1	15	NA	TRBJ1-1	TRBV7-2	TGTGCCAGCAGCAAAGGGGGGACAGGTTACACTGCGGCTTTCTTT	CASSKGGTGYTAAFF